These 30 T cell receptor beta chains share one sample of origin, sequenced in a study of OX40 agonist ivuxolimab in advanced cancers. Sequenced by immunoSEQ multiplex PCR; TCRdb stores in-frame clones only, minus some. The table has tens of thousands of clones, 91% seen once. Material: CD4+ or CD8+ T cells sorted from blood, obtained in a trial of the OX40 agonist ivuxolimab. Receptors originate from an adult with an advanced solid tumor such as melanoma, head and neck, liver or kidney cancer.

The J gene is TRBJ2-1, the V gene TRBV7-9; 16 nucleotides match TRBD2. Per the germline V gene, CDR1 is SEHNR and CDR2 is FQNEAQ (reference sequence). The CDR3 runs 15 residues. V lost 5 bases, J lost 14 bases, and 9 bases stayed unmatched. This CDR3 is CASSKGLAGGPSKFF. As DNA, the CDR3 is TGTGCCAGCAGCAAGGGACTAGCGGGAGGGCCCTCAAAGTTCTTC.

The CDR3 region is CASSLATGNTIYF. CDR3 bases: TGCGCCAGCAGCTTGGCCACAGGAAACACCATATATTTT. The chain is built from TRBV5-1 and TRBJ1-3; no clear D. Between the trimmed V and J ends, which lost 0 bases and 4 bases, there was a span of 5 bases. The V gene's germline CDR1 is SGHRS and CDR2 YFSETQ. CDR3 size: 13 residues. The full variable domain, completed using reference TRBV5-1 and TRBJ1-3, is KAGVTQTPRYLIKTRGQQVTLSCSPISGHRSVSWYQQTPGQGLQFLFEYFSETQRNKGNFPGRFSGRQFSNSRSEMNVSTLELGDSALYLCASSLATGNTIYFGEGSWLTVV.

V gene TRBV28 combines with J gene TRBJ1-4; unclear D gene. The CDR3 has 14 amino acids. The germline V and J ends were trimmed by 5 bases and 7 bases, with 14 bases remaining between them. From germline, CDR1 is MDHEN and CDR2 SYDVKM. CDR3 nucleotides: TGTGCCAGCAGTCCCCCCGGACCTCCTGAAAAACTGTTTTTT. Translating it yields CASSPPGPPEKLFF.

The chain joins TRBV6-1 to TRBJ1-2, with 8 nucleotides matching TRBD1. The CDR3 is made up of 13 amino acids. With 6 bases clipped from V and 3 bases from J, the junction kept 3 bases outside the gene matches. Germline V CDR1 and CDR2: MNHNS, SASEGT. The DNA of the CDR3 is TGTGCCAGCAGAGGACAGGGAGACTATGGCTACACCTTC. Encoded protein: CASRGQGDYGYTF.

The chain carries TRBV27 and TRBJ2-5, with TRBD2 matching over 7 bases. Germline assignment: CDR1 MNHEY and CDR2 SMNVEV (reference sequence). J gave up 4 bases and V 6 bases, and 8 bases lay outside the gene matches. The CDR3 covers 14 residues. Here the CDR3 reads CASSLGGGLETQYF. CDR3 nucleotides: TGTGCCAGCAGCCTTGGGGGGGGGTTAGAGACCCAGTACTTC.

The chain joins TRBV7-6 to TRBJ2-7; 10 bases fit TRBD2. This CDR3 has 15 residues. Per the germline V gene, CDR1 is SGHVS and CDR2 is FNYEAQ. V shed 1 base and J 5 bases; nucleotides not matched to a gene: 5. In nucleotides, the CDR3 is TGTGCCAGCAGCTTAGGCTTAGCGGGAGGTAACGAGCAGTACTTC. Protein: CASSLGLAGGNEQYF.

V usage is TRBV19 and J usage is TRBJ2-1, with D possibly being TRBD2 (6 bases). The V gene's germline CDR1 is LNHDA and CDR2 SQIVND (reference sequence). This CDR3 contains 13 residues. V dropped 4 bases and J dropped 9 bases, with 13 bases sitting between them. In DNA form, the CDR3 reads TGTGCCAGTAGTACAGGGACTGGGGTTGAGCAGTTCTTC. It codes for CASSTGTGVEQFF.

This sequence joins TRBV10-2 and TRBJ1-4; tentatively, D is TRBD1 (6 bases). V lost 6 bases, J lost 6 bases, and 14 bases lay in between. The CDR3 is 14 amino acids. Germline loops: CDR1 WSHSY, CDR2 SAAADI. CDR3 sequence (DNA): TGCGCCAGCAGGAGAAAGGGGGGTTATGAAAAACTGTTTTTT. Translating gives CASRRKGGYEKLFF.

The J gene is TRBJ2-3, the V gene TRBV9; 9 bases are a match to TRBD2. V lost 0 bases to trimming and J lost 0 bases; unmatched junction nucleotides: 2. This CDR3 comprises 16 residues. Germline-derived CDR1 and CDR2 are SGDLS and YYNGEE. The CDR3 here is CASSVALAGSTDTQYF. The CDR3 nucleotides are TGTGCCAGCAGCGTAGCCCTAGCGGGAAGCACAGATACGCAGTATTTT.

This clone was observed once. J is TRBJ2-4 and V is TRBV5-6; D may be TRBD1 or TRBD2 (6 bases each). Germline lookup yields CDR1 SGHDT and CDR2 YYEEEE. The V end lost 0 bases, the J end lost 4 bases, and 17 bases lay between the germline ends. This CDR3 is built from 17 residues. CDR3 protein: CASSLVWGAGEKNIQYF. As DNA, the CDR3 is TGTGCCAGCAGCTTGGTTTGGGGGGCAGGAGAGAAAAACATTCAGTACTTC.

The gene calls are TRBV2 and TRBJ1-2; no reliable D call. Germline lookup yields CDR1 SNHLY and CDR2 FYNNEI. This CDR3 is built from 14 residues. Trimming pared 1 base from V and 1 base from J, leaving 7 bases between. CDR3 loop: CASSEDGFNYGYTF. CDR3 coding DNA: TGTGCCAGCAGTGAAGACGGCTTTAACTATGGCTACACCTTC.

The chain recombines TRBV7-2 with TRBJ2-5; D is ambiguous. Germline CDR1 SGHTA, CDR2 FQGNSA. V was shortened by 1 base and J by 4 bases, with 1 base between the two germline ends. The CDR3 has 11 residues. The CDR3 coding sequence is TGTGCCAGCAGCTTAGTAGAGACCCAGTACTTC. This encodes CASSLVETQYF.

This sequence joins TRBV5-1 and TRBJ2-7; D ambiguous. Germline V lookup: CDR1 SGHRS, CDR2 YFSETQ. V was clipped by 3 bases and J by 0 bases, with 7 bases between them. There are 13 residues in the CDR3. CDR3 nucleotides: TGCGCCAGCAGCTCTTCTAGCTCCTACGAGCAGTACTTC. Its protein product is CASSSSSSYEQYF.

The chain joins TRBV28 to TRBJ1-1, with a weak D call TRBD1 (5 bases). Trimming pared 5 bases from V and 7 bases from J, leaving 8 bases between. The CDR3 extends over 11 amino acids. Germline lookup yields CDR1 MDHEN and CDR2 SYDVKM. The CDR3 DNA is TGTGCCAGCAGTCAGGGTGGTGAAGCTTTCTTT. This encodes CASSQGGEAFF.

Only one count was recorded for this clone. The junction shows a germline mismatch at one end, possibly a read error. The genes are TRBV7-7 and TRBJ2-1; 10 bases align to TRBD2. The CDR3 totals 14 residues. Germline values: CDR1 SSHAT, CDR2 FNYEAQ (reference sequence). The CDR3 protein is CASSKIAGGEPGLF. In nucleotides, the CDR3 is TGTGCTAGCAGCAAGATAGCGGGAGGTGAGCCGGGGCTCTTC.

The chain is built from TRBV11-3 and TRBJ2-5; unclear D gene. Germline V gives CDR1 SGHNT, CDR2 YENEEA. The ends were cut back, 4 bases at V and 2 bases at J, with 8 bases in the middle. CDR3 length equals 13 residues. The CDR3 DNA sequence: TGTGCCAGCAGCTCGGCCCGACAAGAGACCCAGTACTTC. Protein: CASSSARQETQYF. Full variable domain (remainder filled in from reference TRBV11-3 and TRBJ2-5): EAGVVQSPRYKIIEKKQPVAFWCNPISGHNTLYWYLQNLGQGPELLIRYENEEAVDDSQLPKDRFSAERLKGVDSTLKIQPAELGDSAVYLCASSSARQETQYFGPGTRLLVL.

The rearrangement links TRBV5-1 to TRBJ2-7; weak D call: TRBD1 (5 bases). Germline CDR1 is SGHRS and CDR2 is YFSETQ. The CDR3 spans 13 residues. Trimming stripped 4 bases from V and 6 bases from J, with 14 bases between. The CDR3 DNA sequence: TGCGCCAGCAGCCCAGGGTTGGTCCCCGAGCAGTACTTC. This encodes CASSPGLVPEQYF.

The chain links TRBV4-2 to TRBJ2-3, with TRBD2 identical over 12 bases. Germline V gene lookup returns CDR1 LGHNA and CDR2 YNFKEQ. Germline trimming cut 2 bases from V and 5 bases from J; bases unmatched to any gene: 8. This CDR3 spans 17 amino acids. The CDR3 here is CASSQSSGRAGGDTQYF. In nucleotides, the CDR3 is TGTGCCAGCAGCCAATCTAGCGGGAGGGCCGGTGGAGATACGCAGTATTTT.

The DNA for the CDR3 is TGTGCCAGTACCCCTAGCGGTTGGGAGGATACGCAGTATTTT. It yields the protein CASTPSGWEDTQYF. The V gene is TRBV19, the J gene TRBJ2-3; 7 bases match TRBD2. Germline V CDR1 and CDR2: LNHDA, SQIVND (reference sequence). J lost 6 bases, V lost 7 bases, and 10 bases had no gene match. The CDR3 sequence is 14 residues long.

The rearrangement uses TRBV13 and TRBJ2-7, with 7 bases that match TRBD2. This CDR3 comprises 16 residues. Looked up from germline, CDR1 is PRHDT and CDR2 is FYEKMQ (reference sequence). The V and J ends lost 5 bases and 3 bases, in that order; junction bases with no gene match: 13. The CDR3 sequence is CASSPYASGKNYEQYF. In DNA, the CDR3 is TGTGCCAGCAGCCCCTATGCGAGCGGGAAAAACTACGAGCAGTACTTC.

The chain is built from TRBV2 and TRBJ2-7; D may be TRBD1 or TRBD2 (5 bases each). The CDR3 loop spans 14 amino acids. The germline gives CDR1 SNHLY, CDR2 FYNNEI. V was cut by 5 bases and J by 6 bases, with 17 bases left in between. CDR3 residues: CASSRDRGRGEQYF. The CDR3 bases are TGTGCCAGCAGTAGGGACCGTGGCCGGGGCGAGCAGTACTTC.

The genes are TRBV18 and TRBJ1-4, with 9 bases fitting TRBD1. This CDR3 region has 14 residues. The germline V gene has CDR1 KGHSH and CDR2 LQKENI. The V gene end was trimmed by 3 bases and the J gene end by 12 bases; junction bases not matched to a gene: 8. DNA of the CDR3: TGTGCCAGCTCACCTCTACAGGGGGCTGGGGAACTGTTTTTT. Translated, it gives CASSPLQGAGELFF.

The rearrangement links TRBV25-1 to TRBJ1-2; 9 bases match TRBD1. J gave up 6 bases and V 8 bases, and 7 bases lay outside the gene matches. This CDR3 comprises 13 residues. Germline V gene lookup returns CDR1 MGHDK and CDR2 SYGVNS. The CDR3 DNA reads as TGTGCCAGCCGTAGGACAGGGGAACATGGCTACACCTTC. Protein sequence: CASRRTGEHGYTF.

The V gene is TRBV29-1, the J gene TRBJ2-2, with 8 bases fitting TRBD1. Germline V gives CDR1 SQVTM, CDR2 ANQGSEA. The CDR3 is made up of 13 amino acids. The trim removed 7 bases at V and 4 bases at J, leaving 5 bases unmatched. The CDR3 sequence: CSGRGQVTGELFF. The CDR3 region has the DNA TGCAGCGGCAGGGGGCAGGTCACCGGGGAGCTGTTTTTT.

J is TRBJ1-2 and V is TRBV5-1; D not resolved. CDR1 is SGHRS, CDR2 YFSETQ, per germline. There are 15 residues in the CDR3. V lost 4 bases, J lost 3 bases, and 16 bases lay in between. CDR3: CASSPRVGWDYGYTF. As DNA, the CDR3 is TGCGCCAGCAGCCCAAGGGTGGGCTGGGACTATGGCTACACCTTC.

The rearrangement uses TRBV5-1 and TRBJ1-1; D is unclear. The CDR3 length is 13 residues. Trimming stripped 4 bases from V and 1 base from J, with 8 bases between. Germline CDR1 reads SGHRS; CDR2 reads YFSETQ. The CDR3 bases are TGCGCCAGCAGCCTCCTTGGGAACACTGAAGCTTTCTTT. It specifies CASSLLGNTEAFF.

The chain carries TRBV7-3 and TRBJ2-1; D not certain. With 1 base removed from V and 8 bases from J, the gap between germline ends came to 9 bases. This CDR3 spans 13 amino acids. CDR1 SGHTA and CDR2 FQGTGA come from the germline V gene. Here the CDR3 reads CASSLMGRDEQFF. CDR3 nucleotides: TGTGCCAGCAGCTTAATGGGCCGCGATGAGCAGTTCTTC.

Details on this clone: The junction departs from the called germline gene at one end, perhaps through a read error. This rearrangement joins TRBV29-1 to TRBJ1-1; D ambiguous. The CDR3 has 14 amino acids. Germline V gives CDR1 SQVTM, CDR2 ANQGSEA. The CDR3 region has the DNA TGCAGCGTTAAAGAGGTCGGGGTGCGCACTGAAGCTTTCTTT. This gives the protein CSVKEVGVRTEAFF.

V gene TRBV2 combines with J gene TRBJ2-1; 8 bases line up with TRBD2. Losses at the gene ends were 8 bases for V and 4 bases for J; bases not matched to a gene: 13. Germline CDR1 SNHLY, CDR2 FYNNEI. The CDR3 is 16 residues long. CDR3 region: CASGRRAGGLYNEQFF. DNA for the CDR3: TGTGCCAGCGGAAGACGGGCGGGAGGATTATACAATGAGCAGTTCTTC.

This chain links TRBV5-1 with TRBJ2-3; TRBD2 aligns across 14 bases. The CDR3 totals 16 residues. CDR1 is SGHRS and CDR2 is YFSETQ in the germline V gene. Losses at the gene ends were 4 bases for V and 9 bases for J; bases not matched to a gene: 10. CDR3: CASSMGLAGERGTQYF. CDR3 nucleotides: TGCGCCAGCAGCATGGGACTAGCGGGGGAAAGGGGAACGCAGTATTTT.